This record concerns one TCR beta chain sequence. The sample originates from a study of Graves' ophthalmopathy and Graves' hyperthyroidism. V lost 7 bases to trimming and J lost 4 bases, with 13 bases between them. The CDR3 loop spans 13 amino acids. In germline, CDR1 is MNHNS, CDR2 SASEGT. Amplified TCR beta CDR3 regions were obtained using RNA transcripts as template. In the first round, RT-PCR was carried out with HTBI primers, and a multiplex PCR formed the second round. One entry per CDR3 protein results from TCRdb running MiXCR on the multiplex PCR reads. The sample lists some 160,000 distinct CDR3 sequences, 39% seen once, with about 8.2% in the top ten. Under 3 months in duration, the ophthalmopathy in affected donors had moderate-to-severe activity, CAS ≥3 and NOSPECS ≥4.

The receptor's source is a man between 25 and 39 years old with Graves' ophthalmopathy. The rearrangement uses TRBV6-1 and TRBJ1-1; D unclear. The sample consisted of peripheral blood. In DNA form, the CDR3 reads TGTGCCAGCACCGAACGGAGAGGCACTGAAGCTTTCTTT. Translated, it gives CASTERRGTEAFF.